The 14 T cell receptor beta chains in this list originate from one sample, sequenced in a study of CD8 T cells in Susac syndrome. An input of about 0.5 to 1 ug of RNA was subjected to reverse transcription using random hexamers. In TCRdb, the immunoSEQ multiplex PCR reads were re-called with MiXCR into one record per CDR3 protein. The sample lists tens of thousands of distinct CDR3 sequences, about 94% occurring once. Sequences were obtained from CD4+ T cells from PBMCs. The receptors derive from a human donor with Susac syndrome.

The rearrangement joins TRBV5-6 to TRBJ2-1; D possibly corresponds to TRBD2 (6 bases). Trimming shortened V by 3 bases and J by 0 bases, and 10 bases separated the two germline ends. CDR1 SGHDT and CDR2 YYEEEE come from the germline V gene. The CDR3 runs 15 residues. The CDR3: CASSSQGLSYNEQFF. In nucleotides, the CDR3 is TGTGCCAGCAGCTCTCAGGGACTCTCCTACAATGAGCAGTTCTTC.

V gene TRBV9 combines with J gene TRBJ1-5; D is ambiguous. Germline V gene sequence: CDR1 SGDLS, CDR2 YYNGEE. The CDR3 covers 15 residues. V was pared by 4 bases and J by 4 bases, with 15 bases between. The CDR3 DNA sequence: TGTGCCAGCAGCCTCCACGGCGGAGGGAATCAGCCCCAGCATTTT. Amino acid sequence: CASSLHGGGNQPQHF.

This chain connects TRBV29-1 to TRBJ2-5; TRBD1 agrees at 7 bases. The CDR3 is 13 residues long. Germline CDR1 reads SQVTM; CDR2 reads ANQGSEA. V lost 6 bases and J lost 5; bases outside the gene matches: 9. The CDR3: CSVLTTGDETQYF. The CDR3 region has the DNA TGCAGCGTCCTAACTACAGGGGATGAGACCCAGTACTTC.

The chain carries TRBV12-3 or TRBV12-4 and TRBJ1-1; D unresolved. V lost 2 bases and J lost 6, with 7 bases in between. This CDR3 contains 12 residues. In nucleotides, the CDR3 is TGTGCCAGCAGTTTAACTGGGGCTGAAGCTTTCTTT. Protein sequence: CASSLTGAEAFF.

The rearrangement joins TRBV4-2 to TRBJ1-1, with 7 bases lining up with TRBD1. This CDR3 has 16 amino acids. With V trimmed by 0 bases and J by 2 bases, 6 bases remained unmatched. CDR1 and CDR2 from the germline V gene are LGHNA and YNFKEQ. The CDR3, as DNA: TGTGCCAGCAGCCAAGACAGAACAGGGGCAAACACTGAAGCTTTCTTT. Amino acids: CASSQDRTGANTEAFF.

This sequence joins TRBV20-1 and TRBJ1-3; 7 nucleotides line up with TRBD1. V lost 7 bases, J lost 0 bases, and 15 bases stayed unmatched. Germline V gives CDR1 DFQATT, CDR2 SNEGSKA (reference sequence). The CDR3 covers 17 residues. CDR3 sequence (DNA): TGCAGTGGCGCTAGAGGGGGCCTCCAGAGCTCTGGAAACACCATATATTTT. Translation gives CSGARGGLQSSGNTIYF.

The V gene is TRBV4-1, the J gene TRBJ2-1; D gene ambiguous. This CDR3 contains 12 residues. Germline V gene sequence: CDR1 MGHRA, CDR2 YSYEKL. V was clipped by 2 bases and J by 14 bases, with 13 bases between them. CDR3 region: CASSQPLGMKFF. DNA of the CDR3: TGCGCCAGCAGCCAACCCCTGGGGATGAAGTTCTTC.

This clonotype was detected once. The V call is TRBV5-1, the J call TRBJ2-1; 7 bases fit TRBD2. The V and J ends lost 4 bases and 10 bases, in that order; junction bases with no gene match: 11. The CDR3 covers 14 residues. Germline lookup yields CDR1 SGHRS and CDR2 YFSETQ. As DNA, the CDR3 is TGCGCCAGCAGCCCCCGTAGGGGAGGGAGCGAGCAGTTCTTC. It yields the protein CASSPRRGGSEQFF.

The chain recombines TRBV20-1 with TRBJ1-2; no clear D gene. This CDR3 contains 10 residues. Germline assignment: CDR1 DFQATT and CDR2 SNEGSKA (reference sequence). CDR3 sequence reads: CTAWGSGYTF. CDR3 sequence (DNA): TGCACCGCGTGGGGTTCTGGCTACACCTTC.

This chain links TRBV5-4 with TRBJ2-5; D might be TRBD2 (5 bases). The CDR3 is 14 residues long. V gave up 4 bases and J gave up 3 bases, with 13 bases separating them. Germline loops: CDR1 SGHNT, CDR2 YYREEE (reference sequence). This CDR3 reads CASSPKLGEETQYF. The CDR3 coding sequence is TGTGCCAGCAGCCCAAAACTAGGAGAAGAGACCCAGTACTTC.

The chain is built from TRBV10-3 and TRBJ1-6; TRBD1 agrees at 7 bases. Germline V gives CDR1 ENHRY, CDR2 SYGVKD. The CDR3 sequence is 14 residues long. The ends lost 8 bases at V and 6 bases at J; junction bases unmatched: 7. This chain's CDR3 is CAIGRDSSNSPLHF. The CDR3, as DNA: TGTGCCATCGGCCGGGACAGCTCTAATTCACCCCTCCACTTT.

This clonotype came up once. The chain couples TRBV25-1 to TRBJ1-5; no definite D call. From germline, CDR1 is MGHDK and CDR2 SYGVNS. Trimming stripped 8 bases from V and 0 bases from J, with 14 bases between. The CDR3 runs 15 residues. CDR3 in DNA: TGTGCCAGCCGGGGAGTACTCGCTAGCAATCAGCCCCAGCATTTT. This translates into CASRGVLASNQPQHF.

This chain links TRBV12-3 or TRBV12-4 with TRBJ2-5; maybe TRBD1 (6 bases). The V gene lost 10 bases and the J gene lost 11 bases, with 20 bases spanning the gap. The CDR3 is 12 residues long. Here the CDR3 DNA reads TGTGCCACCGTGGGGGCCGAAGGTGTACAGTACTTC. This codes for CATVGAEGVQYF.

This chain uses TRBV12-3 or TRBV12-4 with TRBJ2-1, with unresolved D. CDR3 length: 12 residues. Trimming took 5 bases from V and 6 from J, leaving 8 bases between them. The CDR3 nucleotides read TGTGCCAGCAGTCCCCTACCCAATGAGCAGTTCTTC. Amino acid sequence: CASSPLPNEQFF.